The clone carrying this T cell receptor (beta chain) has at least ten counts. Its antigen remains unknown. This sample was included in a study of human T cells and chemical hapten exposure. At the level of the study: Investigators sensitized roughly 2 cm by roughly 2 cm of upper inner arm skin with 2% DPC. Across its approximately 25 weeks, the study gave patients weekly diphenylcyclopropenone doses to the scalp.

The V gene lost 2 bases and the J gene lost 7 bases, with 12 bases spanning the gap. The CDR3 has 13 amino acids. Germline CDR1 reads LGHDT; CDR2 reads YNNKEL (reference sequence). Time point in this sample: patch test 1, 2 weeks after DPC sensitization. Treatment here: therapeutic diphenylcyclopropenone sensitization with weekly scalp DPC. From the RACE reads, TCRdb called clonotypes with MiXCR, one entry per CDR3 protein. The table includes 150,000 to 200,000 distinct CDR3 sequences, 14% detected once. Broader study findings: Counts of TCRs above 1 in 1000 frequency stayed unchanged with DPC sensitization. PT1 expanded TCR counts and patch test score were linked, and their correlation was positive.

The V call is TRBV3-1, the J call TRBJ2-7; D not certain. The material sequenced was whole blood, taken in connection with sensitization to the hapten diphenylcyclopropenone (DPC). The TCR sequence derives from a woman in her twenties or thirties with alopecia areata. Some clones in this sample may be carry-over from other donors' samples. CDR3: CASSQNAALEQYF. In DNA form, the CDR3 reads TGTGCCAGCAGCCAAAATGCGGCGTTAGAGCAGTACTTC.